These 18 T cell receptor beta chains share one sample of origin, sequenced in a study of blood T cell repertoires in COVID-19. The method was immunoSEQ multiplex PCR; TCRdb's version includes in-frame clones alone and lacks a portion of them. This repertoire shows 120,000 or so clones, about 90% found once; its top ten account for 3.5% to 4.5%. Sample: peripheral blood. The receptors come from a woman aged 60 to 75 with acute or convalescent COVID-19.

The V gene is TRBV5-1, the J gene TRBJ1-4; D unclear. Germline loops: CDR1 SGHRS, CDR2 YFSETQ. V was pared by 0 bases and J by 3 bases, with 6 bases between. CDR3 length: 14 amino acids. CDR3 nucleotide sequence: TGCGCCAGCAGCTTGGGTACAGCTAATGAAAAACTGTTTTTT. Translation: CASSLGTANEKLFF.

The V call is TRBV10-3, the J call TRBJ2-1, with a tentative D call TRBD2 (6 bases). Between the trimmed V and J ends, which lost 3 bases and 8 bases, there was a span of 11 bases. Germline CDR1 reads ENHRY; CDR2 reads SYGVKD. This CDR3 is built from 13 residues. CDR3 region: CAISDGRGDEQFF. DNA of the CDR3: TGTGCCATCAGTGACGGGAGAGGCGATGAGCAGTTCTTC.

As concerns this clone: Other DNA sequences of this sample code for an identical CDR3. V gene TRBV3-1 (or the pseudogene TRBV3-2) combines with J gene TRBJ1-6; D possibly corresponds to TRBD1 (5 bases). CDR1 and CDR2 (germline): LGHDT, YNNKEL (reference sequence). The CDR3 runs 14 residues. V lost 1 base, J lost 8 bases, and 9 bases lay in between. CDR3 protein: CASSQVTGYSPLHF. Written as DNA, the CDR3 is TGTGCCAGCAGCCAAGTAACAGGTTATTCACCCCTCCACTTT.

V gene TRBV27 combines with J gene TRBJ2-1; 12 bases agree with TRBD2. Germline V gene data show CDR1 as MNHEY and CDR2 as SMNVEV (reference sequence). Trimming cost V 4 bases and J 8 bases; bases outside gene matches: 9. This CDR3 comprises 16 residues. The CDR3 protein is CASSWILAGGVYEQFF. CDR3 DNA: TGTGCCAGCAGTTGGATTCTAGCGGGAGGGGTCTATGAGCAGTTCTTC.

This sequence joins TRBV28 and TRBJ1-4; TRBD1 might be the D (5 bases). Trimming left V 6 bases short and J 7 bases short, with 9 bases between. The V gene's germline CDR1 is MDHEN and CDR2 SYDVKM. The CDR3 is 12 amino acids. CDR3 sequence reads: CASSQGFEKLFF. The DNA for the CDR3 is TGTGCCAGCAGCCAGGGTTTTGAAAAACTGTTTTTT.

V and J are TRBV3-1 (or the pseudogene TRBV3-2) and TRBJ2-3; no reliable D call. Germline assignment: CDR1 LGHDT and CDR2 YNNKEL (reference sequence). The CDR3 is 12 residues long. V was shortened by 4 bases and J by 2 bases, with 4 bases between the two germline ends. The CDR3 protein is CASSPFTDTQYF. The CDR3 DNA sequence: TGTGCCAGCAGCCCATTCACAGATACGCAGTATTTT.

The rearrangement joins TRBV5-1 to TRBJ2-2; 11 positions match TRBD2. Germline CDR1 and CDR2: SGHRS and YFSETQ. The J segment lost 4 bases and the V segment lost 1 base, leaving 9 bases of the junction unmatched. The CDR3 is made up of 18 amino acids. The CDR3 reads CASSLLGTSGIGTGELFF. The CDR3 DNA is TGCGCCAGCAGCTTGCTTGGGACTAGCGGCATAGGCACCGGGGAGCTGTTTTTT.

V usage is TRBV19 and J usage is TRBJ2-2; the match to TRBD2 covers 11 bases. Germline V CDR1 and CDR2: LNHDA, SQIVND (reference sequence). After removal of 4 bases from V and 2 bases from J, the junction contained 0 bases not matched to a gene. The CDR3 runs to 15 residues. CDR3 in amino acids: CASSRLAGNTGELFF. CDR3 DNA: TGTGCCAGTAGTAGACTAGCGGGAAACACCGGGGAGCTGTTTTTT.

The gene calls are TRBV28 and TRBJ1-4; D is undetermined. Deletions cut 3 bases from V and 7 bases from J, with 12 bases between. The CDR3 is made up of 14 amino acids. CDR1 is MDHEN and CDR2 is SYDVKM in the germline V gene. DNA for the CDR3: TGTGCCAGCAGTTTCACCCGCGGAGGTGAAAAACTGTTTTTT. Residues: CASSFTRGGEKLFF.

The chain links TRBV4-1 to TRBJ2-7, with TRBD2 matching over 7 bases. With 6 bases clipped from V and 2 bases from J, the junction kept 7 bases outside the gene matches. Germline V gene lookup returns CDR1 MGHRA and CDR2 YSYEKL. This CDR3 has 14 residues. The CDR3 DNA follows: TGCGCCAGCAGGAAGGTGGGGGGGGCCTACGAGCAGTACTTC. Protein: CASRKVGGAYEQYF.

The chain carries TRBV5-4 and TRBJ2-3, with 11 nucleotides matching TRBD1. Trimming cost V 5 bases and J 6 bases; bases outside gene matches: 11. The CDR3 consists of 16 residues. CDR1 and CDR2 from the germline V gene are SGHNT and YYREEE (reference sequence). The CDR3 DNA follows: TGTGCCAGCAGTTCGGGGACAGGGGGAATTTGGGATACGCAGTATTTT. It codes for CASSSGTGGIWDTQYF.

The chain recombines TRBV19 with TRBJ2-5; D is unresolved. The CDR3 consists of 14 residues. Per the germline V gene, CDR1 is LNHDA and CDR2 is SQIVND (reference sequence). The germline V and J ends were trimmed by 4 bases and 1 base, with 10 bases remaining between them. CDR3 nucleotide sequence: TGTGCCAGTAGTAATACAGTAATCCAAGAGACCCAGTACTTC. It is translated as CASSNTVIQETQYF.

The chain couples TRBV10-3 to TRBJ2-2; perhaps TRBD2 as D (6 bases). CDR1 and CDR2 (germline): ENHRY, SYGVKD. V was trimmed by 4 bases and J by 5 bases, leaving 8 bases between them. This CDR3 comprises 13 residues. CDR3 coding DNA: TGTGCCATCAGTGTTCGGGGGACCGGGGAGCTGTTTTTT. As protein: CAISVRGTGELFF.

The chain uses TRBV11-3 and TRBJ2-5, with no clear D. This CDR3 is built from 15 residues. Germline V gene data show CDR1 as SGHNT and CDR2 as YENEEA. The ends were cut back, 0 bases at V and 2 bases at J, with 10 bases in the middle. CDR3 nucleotides: TGTGCCAGCAGCTTAGATAGCAGTCAGCAAGAGACCCAGTACTTC. It codes for CASSLDSSQQETQYF. Full variable domain (remainder filled in from reference TRBV11-3 and TRBJ2-5): EAGVVQSPRYKIIEKKQPVAFWCNPISGHNTLYWYLQNLGQGPELLIRYENEEAVDDSQLPKDRFSAERLKGVDSTLKIQPAELGDSAVYLCASSLDSSQQETQYFGPGTRLLVL.

This chain connects TRBV5-6 to TRBJ1-2; D possibly corresponds to TRBD1 (5 bases). CDR1 is SGHDT, CDR2 YYEEEE, per germline. V lost 0 bases, J lost 8 bases, and 11 bases lay in between. The CDR3 contains 13 residues. In DNA, the CDR3 is TGTGCCAGCAGCTTGGCCGGGGGGAAGGGCTACACCTTC. Its protein is CASSLAGGKGYTF.

The chain carries TRBV6-5 and TRBJ1-2; D unresolved. V was trimmed by 0 bases and J by 6 bases, leaving 8 bases between them. CDR1 is MNHEY, CDR2 SVGAGI, per germline. This CDR3 has 13 residues. CDR3 nucleotides: TGTGCCAGCAGTTACTCTTCAGGTCATGGCTACACCTTC. Translated: CASSYSSGHGYTF.

This sequence joins TRBV3-1 (or the pseudogene TRBV3-2) and TRBJ2-1; 12 nucleotides match TRBD2. This CDR3 has 16 amino acids. Trimming cost V 3 bases and J 6 bases; bases outside gene matches: 6. Looked up from germline, CDR1 is LGHDT and CDR2 is YNNKEL (reference sequence). The CDR3: CASSHLTSGGPNEQFF. CDR3 nucleotides: TGTGCCAGCAGCCACCTGACTAGCGGGGGCCCCAATGAGCAGTTCTTC.

The rearrangement uses TRBV30 and TRBJ2-1; TRBD1 might be the D (5 bases). The CDR3 is 13 residues long. Germline CDR1 reads GTSNPN; CDR2 reads SVGIG (reference sequence). The V and J ends lost 5 bases and 0 bases respectively, with 8 bases between them. The CDR3 nucleotides read TGTGCCTGGGAAGGGGACTCCTACAATGAGCAGTTCTTC. Its protein is CAWEGDSYNEQFF.